These 5 T cell receptor beta chains were sequenced from one sample in a study of T cell clusters in autoimmune cytopenias. TRB was amplified from 250 ng of peripheral blood genomic DNA per sample. One tube held mixed TRB-A and TRB-B primer pools for touch-down PCR. TCRdb derives one entry per CDR3 protein from the multiplex PCR reads, leaving out DNA. This table lists more than 3,000 distinct CDR3 sequences. The same sample was also studied in work on T cell repertoires in aging, cancer and after chemotherapy.

Material: peripheral blood. All receptors come from a human donor in good health.

This clonotype is called medium-sized based on its frequency. J is TRBJ2-1 and V is TRBV29-1; TCRdb outputs TRBD1, but without DNA this stays unchecked. Germline CDR1 and CDR2: SQVTM and ANQGSEA. The CDR3 sequence is 14 residues long. The CDR3 is CSAGGGAPYNEQFF.

Judged by frequency, this clonotype is medium-sized. The chain uses TRBV7-9 and TRBJ2-5; TCRdb's D gene call, TRBD1, goes unchecked for lack of DNA. This CDR3 is 13 amino acids long. CDR1 is SEHNR, CDR2 FQNEAQ, per germline (reference sequence). The CDR3: CASSLVQGETQYF.

The chain is built from TRBV4-3 and TRBJ2-1; TCRdb gives TRBD2 as the D gene, but with no DNA this cannot be confirmed. Germline loops: CDR1 LGHNA, CDR2 YSLEER. This CDR3 is built from 16 residues. CDR3 sequence: CASSEGTSGSYNEQFF.

Judged by frequency, this clonotype is medium-sized. The chain joins TRBV6-4 to TRBJ2-2; as DNA is missing, the TRBD1 call by TCRdb cannot be tested. The CDR3 runs to 13 residues. Germline CDR1 is MRHNA and CDR2 is SNTAGT. CDR3: CASSRENTGELFF.

Frequency places this clonotype as large. The gene calls are TRBV29-1 and TRBJ1-1. The V gene's germline CDR1 is SQVTM and CDR2 ANQGSEA. The CDR3 is 15 amino acids. The CDR3 region is CSVGDGRSYYTEAFF.